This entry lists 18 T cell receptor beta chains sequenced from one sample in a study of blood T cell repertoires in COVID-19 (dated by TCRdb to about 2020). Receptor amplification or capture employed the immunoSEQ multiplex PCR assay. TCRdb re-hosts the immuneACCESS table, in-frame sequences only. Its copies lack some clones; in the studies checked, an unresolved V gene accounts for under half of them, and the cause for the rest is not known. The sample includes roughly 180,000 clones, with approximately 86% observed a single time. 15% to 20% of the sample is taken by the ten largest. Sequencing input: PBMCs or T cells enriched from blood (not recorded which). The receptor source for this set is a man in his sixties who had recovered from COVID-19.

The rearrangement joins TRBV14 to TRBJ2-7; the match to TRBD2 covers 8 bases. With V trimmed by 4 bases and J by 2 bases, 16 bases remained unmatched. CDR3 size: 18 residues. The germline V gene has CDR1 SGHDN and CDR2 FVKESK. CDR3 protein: CASSPHGNLAGQPYEQYF. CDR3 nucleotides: TGTGCCAGCAGCCCCCACGGAAACTTAGCGGGGCAACCCTACGAGCAGTACTTC.

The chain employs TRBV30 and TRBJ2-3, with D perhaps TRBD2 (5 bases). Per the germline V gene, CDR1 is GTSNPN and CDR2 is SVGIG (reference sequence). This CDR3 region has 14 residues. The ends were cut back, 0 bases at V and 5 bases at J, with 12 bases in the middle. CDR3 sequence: CAWSVRLAEDTQYF. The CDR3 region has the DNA TGTGCCTGGAGTGTACGGCTAGCCGAAGATACGCAGTATTTT.

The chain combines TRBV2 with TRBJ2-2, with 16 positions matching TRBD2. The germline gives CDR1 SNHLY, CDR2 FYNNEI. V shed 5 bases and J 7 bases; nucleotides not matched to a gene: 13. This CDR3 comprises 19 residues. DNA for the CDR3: TGTGCCAGCAGTTTATCGCAGGGACTAGCGGGGGGGCCCGGCGGGGAGCTGTTTTTT. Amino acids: CASSLSQGLAGGPGGELFF.

In nucleotides, the CDR3 is TGCGCCAGCAGCCAAGAGGGCCTACTAACAGGGGTTCGGGGCTACACCTTC. It is translated as CASSQEGLLTGVRGYTF. V and J are TRBV4-1 and TRBJ1-2; 7 bases are shared with TRBD1. The V gene end was trimmed by 0 bases and the J gene end by 8 bases; junction bases not matched to a gene: 15. Germline V gene sequence: CDR1 MGHRA, CDR2 YSYEKL. CDR3 length: 17 amino acids.

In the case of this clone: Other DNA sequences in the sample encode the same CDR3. The CDR3 DNA reads TGCAGCGTTGAAGTCCAGGGGTCCGGGGCCAACGTCCTGACTTTC. It yields the protein CSVEVQGSGANVLTF. The chain recombines TRBV29-1 with TRBJ2-6; tentative D call: TRBD1 (6 bases). The CDR3 consists of 15 residues. CDR1 is SQVTM and CDR2 is ANQGSEA in the germline V gene. Trimming cost V 1 base and J 4 bases, with 11 bases left between them.

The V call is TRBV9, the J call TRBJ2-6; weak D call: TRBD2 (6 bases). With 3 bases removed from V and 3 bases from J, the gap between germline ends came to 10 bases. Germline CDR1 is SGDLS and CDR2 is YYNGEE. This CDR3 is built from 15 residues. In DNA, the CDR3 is TGTGCCAGCAGCGATGGGACTCTTGGGGCCAACGTCCTGACTTTC. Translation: CASSDGTLGANVLTF.

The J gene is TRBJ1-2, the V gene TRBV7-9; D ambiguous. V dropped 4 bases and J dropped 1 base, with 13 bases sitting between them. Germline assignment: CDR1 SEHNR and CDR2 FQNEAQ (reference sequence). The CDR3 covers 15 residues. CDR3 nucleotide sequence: TGTGCCAGCAGCTCGGTACAGATTTTTAACTATGGCTACACCTTC. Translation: CASSSVQIFNYGYTF.

The CDR3 loop reads CASGLFGGGYNTEAFF. The CDR3 nucleotides read TGTGCTAGTGGTTTGTTTGGTGGGGGGTACAACACTGAAGCTTTCTTT. This rearrangement joins TRBV12-5 to TRBJ1-1; tentatively, D is TRBD1 (5 bases). With 2 bases removed from V and 2 bases from J, the gap between germline ends came to 15 bases. This CDR3 comprises 16 residues. Germline assignment: CDR1 LGHNT and CDR2 FRNRAP. Full variable domain (missing parts from reference TRBV12-5 and TRBJ1-1): DARVTQTPRHKVTEMGQEVTMRCQPILGHNTVFWYRQTMMQGLELLAYFRNRAPLDDSGMPKDRFSAEMPDATLATLKIQPSEPRDSAVYFCASGLFGGGYNTEAFFGQGTRLTVV.

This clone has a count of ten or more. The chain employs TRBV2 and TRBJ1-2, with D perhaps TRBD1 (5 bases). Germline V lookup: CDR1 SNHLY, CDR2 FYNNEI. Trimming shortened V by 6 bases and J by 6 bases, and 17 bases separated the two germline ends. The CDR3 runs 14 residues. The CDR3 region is CASSSGTSIHGYTF. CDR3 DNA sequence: TGTGCCAGCAGCAGCGGGACCTCGATACATGGCTACACCTTC.

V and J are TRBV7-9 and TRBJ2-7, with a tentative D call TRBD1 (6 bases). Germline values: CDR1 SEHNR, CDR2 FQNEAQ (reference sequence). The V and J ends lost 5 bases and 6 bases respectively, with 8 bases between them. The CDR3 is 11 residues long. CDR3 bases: TGTGCCAGCAGCCCAGGGGTCGAGCAGTACTTC. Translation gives CASSPGVEQYF.

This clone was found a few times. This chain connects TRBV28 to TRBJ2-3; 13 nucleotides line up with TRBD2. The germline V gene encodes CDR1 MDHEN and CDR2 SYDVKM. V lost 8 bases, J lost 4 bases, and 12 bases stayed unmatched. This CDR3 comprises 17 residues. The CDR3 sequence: CASPPVGLAGWADTQYF. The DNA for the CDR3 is TGTGCCAGCCCCCCGGTGGGACTAGCGGGATGGGCAGATACGCAGTATTTT.

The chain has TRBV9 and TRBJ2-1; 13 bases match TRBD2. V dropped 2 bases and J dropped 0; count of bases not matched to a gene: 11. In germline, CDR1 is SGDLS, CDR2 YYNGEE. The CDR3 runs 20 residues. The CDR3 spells CASSVTTSGGTPSSYNEQFF. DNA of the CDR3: TGTGCCAGCAGCGTTACGACTAGCGGGGGGACCCCGAGCTCCTACAATGAGCAGTTCTTC.

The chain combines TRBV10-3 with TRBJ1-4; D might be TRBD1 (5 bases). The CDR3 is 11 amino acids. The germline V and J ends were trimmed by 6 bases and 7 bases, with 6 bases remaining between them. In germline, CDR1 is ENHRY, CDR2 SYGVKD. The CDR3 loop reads CAIRGGEKLFF. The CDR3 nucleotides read TGTGCCATCAGGGGGGGTGAAAAACTGTTTTTT.

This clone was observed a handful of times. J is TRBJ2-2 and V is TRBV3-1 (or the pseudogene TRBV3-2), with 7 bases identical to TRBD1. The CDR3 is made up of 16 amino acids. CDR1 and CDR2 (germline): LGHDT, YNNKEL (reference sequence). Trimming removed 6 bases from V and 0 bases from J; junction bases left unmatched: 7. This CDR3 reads CASSLGQASNTGELFF. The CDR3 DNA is TGTGCCAGCAGTCTTGGACAGGCCTCGAACACCGGGGAGCTGTTTTTT.

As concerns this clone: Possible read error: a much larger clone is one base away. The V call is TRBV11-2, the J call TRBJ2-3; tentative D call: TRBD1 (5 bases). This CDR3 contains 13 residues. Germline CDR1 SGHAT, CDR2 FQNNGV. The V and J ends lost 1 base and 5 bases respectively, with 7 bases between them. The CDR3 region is CASSLGGLDTQYF. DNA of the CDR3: TGTGCCAGCAGCTTAGGGGGCCTAGATACGCAGTATTTT. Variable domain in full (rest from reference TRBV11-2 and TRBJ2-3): EAGVAQSPRYKIIEKRQSVAFWCNPISGHATLYWYQQILGQGPKLLIQFQNNGVVDDSQLPKDRFSAERLKGVDSTLKIQPAKLEDSAVYLCASSLGGLDTQYFGPGTRLTVL.

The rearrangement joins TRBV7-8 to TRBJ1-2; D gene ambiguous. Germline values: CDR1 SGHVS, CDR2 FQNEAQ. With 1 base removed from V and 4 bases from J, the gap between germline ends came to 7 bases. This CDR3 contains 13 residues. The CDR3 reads CASSLERAYGYTF. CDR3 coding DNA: TGTGCCAGCAGCTTAGAGAGGGCCTATGGCTACACCTTC.

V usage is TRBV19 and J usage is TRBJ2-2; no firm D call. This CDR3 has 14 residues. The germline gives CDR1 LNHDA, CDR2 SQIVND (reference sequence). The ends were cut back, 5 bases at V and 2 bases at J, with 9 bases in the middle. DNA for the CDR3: TGTGCCAGTAGTCAACAAAAAAACACCGGGGAGCTGTTTTTT. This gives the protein CASSQQKNTGELFF.

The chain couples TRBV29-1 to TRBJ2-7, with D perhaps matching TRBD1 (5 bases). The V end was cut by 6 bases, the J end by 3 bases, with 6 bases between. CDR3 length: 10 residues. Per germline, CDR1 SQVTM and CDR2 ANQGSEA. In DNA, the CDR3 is TGCAGCGTGGACAACTACGAGCAGTACTTC. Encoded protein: CSVDNYEQYF.